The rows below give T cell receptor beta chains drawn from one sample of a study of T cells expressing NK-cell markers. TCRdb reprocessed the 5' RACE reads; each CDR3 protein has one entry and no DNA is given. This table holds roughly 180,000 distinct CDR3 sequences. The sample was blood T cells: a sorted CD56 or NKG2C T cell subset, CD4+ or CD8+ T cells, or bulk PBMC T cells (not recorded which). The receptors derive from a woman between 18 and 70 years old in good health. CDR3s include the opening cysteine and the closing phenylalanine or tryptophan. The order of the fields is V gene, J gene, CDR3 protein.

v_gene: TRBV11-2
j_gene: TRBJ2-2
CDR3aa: CACLETGITGELFF

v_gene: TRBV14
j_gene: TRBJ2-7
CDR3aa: CASSQDSGAYEQYF

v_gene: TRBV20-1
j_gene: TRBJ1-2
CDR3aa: CSARVPITAYGYTF

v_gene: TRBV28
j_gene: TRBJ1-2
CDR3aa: CASSLDRGLKGYTF

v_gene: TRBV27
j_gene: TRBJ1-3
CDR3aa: CASMESGAQDTIYF

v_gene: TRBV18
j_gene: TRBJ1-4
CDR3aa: CASSLLWGVNEKLFF

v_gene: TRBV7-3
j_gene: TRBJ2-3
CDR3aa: CASSQGPPDTQYF

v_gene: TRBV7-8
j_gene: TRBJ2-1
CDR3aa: CASSLARARRFNEQFF

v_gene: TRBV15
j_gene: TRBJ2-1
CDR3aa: CATSSLAGVDNEQFF

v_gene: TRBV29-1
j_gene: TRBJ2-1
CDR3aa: CSVVPGESYNEQFF

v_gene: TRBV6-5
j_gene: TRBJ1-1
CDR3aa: CASSSSQGSNTEAFF

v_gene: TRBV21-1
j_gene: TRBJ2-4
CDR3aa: CASSKTTKGGAEAKNIQYF

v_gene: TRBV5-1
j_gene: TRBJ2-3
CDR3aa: CASSRGGSEADTQYF

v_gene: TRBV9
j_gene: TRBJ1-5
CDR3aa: CASSPEGPGQPQHF

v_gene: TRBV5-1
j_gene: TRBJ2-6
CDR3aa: CASSLDSTGAGANVLTF